A selection of T cell receptor beta chains follows, all from one sample in a study of shared clonotypes between healthy human individuals. Assay used: immunoSEQ multiplex PCR; TCRdb lists only in-frame clones, some missing. The table has about 960,000 clones, 70% to 85% seen once. Sequenced sample: memory CD4+ T cells sorted from blood. These receptors came from a young man in good health. Each CDR3 is given with its conserved first and last residue. D genes are given only for firm matches. Part of the rows lack a size; the others show once, few, many or a class for expanded clones.

cdr3_aa cdr3_nt j_call d_call clone_size v_call
CASRLVSSYEQYF TGCGCCAGCAGATTGGTGTCATCCTACGAGCAGTACTTC TRBJ2-7 - - TRBV5-1
CASSSFLAGADGVYNEQFF TGTGCCAGCAGCTCCTTTCTAGCGGGGGCCGATGGGGTTTACAATGAGCAGTTCTTC TRBJ2-1 TRBD2 - TRBV5-4
CASSVLAGGPWETQYF TGTGCCAGCAGTGTACTAGCGGGAGGGCCATGGGAGACCCAGTACTTC TRBJ2-5 TRBD2 - TRBV25-1
CATRDSSYNSPLHF TGTGCCACCAGGGACAGCTCCTATAATTCACCCCTCCACTTT TRBJ1-6 TRBD1 - TRBV6-4
CASSLGAGGHEQYF TGTGCCAGCAGTTTAGGCGCAGGGGGCCACGAGCAGTACTTC TRBJ2-7 TRBD1 - TRBV27
CASSLLAGSILNEQFF TGTGCCAGCAGCCTACTAGCGGGAAGTATCTTGAATGAGCAGTTCTTC TRBJ2-1 TRBD2 once TRBV5-6
CASSLPLGTGAETQYF TGTGCCAGCAGTCTCCCCCTCGGGACAGGGGCCGAGACCCAGTACTTC TRBJ2-5 TRBD1 - TRBV28
CASSRAGNQPQHF TGTGCCAGCAGCAGGGCGGGGAATCAGCCCCAGCATTTT TRBJ1-5 - - TRBV28
CASRASGAGEQYF TGTGCCAGCAGGGCGAGCGGGGCAGGAGAGCAGTACTTC TRBJ2-7 TRBD2 - TRBV9
CASSPGGGGQPQHF TGTGCCAGCTCACCCGGGGGGGGCGGACAGCCCCAGCATTTT TRBJ1-5 - few TRBV18
CASSQDRVGSPLHF TGTGCCAGCAGCCAAGACAGGGTGGGATCACCCCTCCACTTT TRBJ1-6 - few TRBV4-2
CAWSPQETQYF TGTGCCTGGAGTCCTCAAGAGACCCAGTACTTC TRBJ2-5 - - TRBV30
CASSRGQARGYTF TGTGCCAGCAGCCGCGGACAGGCAAGGGGCTACACCTTC TRBJ1-2 TRBD1 - TRBV6-5
CASSQGISGNTIYF TGCGCCAGCAGCCAAGGGATCTCTGGAAACACCATATATTTT TRBJ1-3 - - TRBV4-3
CAITSGESSYNEQFF TGTGCCATCACATCAGGGGAAAGCTCCTACAATGAGCAGTTCTTC TRBJ2-1 - - TRBV10-3
CASSPGQLTGNTIYF TGTGCCAGCTCTCCCGGGCAGCTCACTGGAAACACCATATATTTT TRBJ1-3 - few TRBV18
CASSFLRLAGQSEQYF TGTGCCAGCAGTTTCTTAAGACTAGCGGGACAGAGCGAGCAGTACTTC TRBJ2-7 TRBD2 once TRBV27
CASSQGFGAKRTGANVLTF TGCGCCAGCAGCCAAGGGTTTGGAGCGAAAAGGACTGGGGCCAACGTCCTGACTTTC TRBJ2-6 - - TRBV4-1
CASSISGFRETQYF TGTGCCAGTAGTATATCGGGATTCAGGGAGACCCAGTACTTC TRBJ2-5 - - TRBV19
CASSDSYGYTF TGTGCCAGCAGTGACAGCTATGGCTACACCTTC TRBJ1-2 - - TRBV6-1
CAWIGTTNTGELFF TGTGCCTGGATCGGGACTACCAACACCGGGGAGCTGTTTTTT TRBJ2-2 TRBD2 - TRBV30
CAWETGSSYNSPLHF TGTGCCTGGGAAACCGGGAGCTCCTATAATTCACCCCTCCACTTT TRBJ1-6 - - TRBV30
CASSYSSRGANYGYTF TGTGCCAGCAGTTACTCGAGCAGGGGGGCTAACTATGGCTACACCTTC TRBJ1-2 TRBD1 - TRBV6-5
CASSFRGEPYEQYF TGCGCCAGCAGCTTCAGGGGAGAGCCCTACGAGCAGTACTTC TRBJ2-7 - - TRBV5-1
CASSQDLGGKSSYNEQFF TGCGCCAGCAGCCAAGATTTAGGCGGGAAGAGCTCCTACAATGAGCAGTTCTTC TRBJ2-1 - once TRBV4-3
CASTRHPGQGAGETQYF TGTGCCAGCACCAGACATCCGGGACAGGGGGCTGGAGAGACCCAGTACTTC TRBJ2-5 TRBD1 - TRBV7-8
CASSRQGFGGEKLFF TGTGCCAGCAGCCGACAGGGTTTTGGCGGAGAAAAACTGTTTTTT TRBJ1-4 TRBD1 - TRBV7-9
CASSTEGRGGYTF TGTGCCAGCAGTACAGAAGGGAGAGGCGGCTACACCTTC TRBJ1-2 - many TRBV6-1
CATPLEGDARDGYTF TGTGCCACACCCTTAGAGGGGGACGCGCGAGATGGCTACACCTTC TRBJ1-2 - - TRBV25-1
CAISESWDTEAFF TGTGCCATCAGTGAGTCCTGGGACACTGAAGCTTTCTTT TRBJ1-1 - - TRBV10-3
CASSEAHTGLYEQYF TGTGCCAGCAGTGAAGCGCATACAGGGCTCTACGAGCAGTACTTC TRBJ2-7 - - TRBV6-1
CAWSPGTSGSLVQFF TGTGCCTGGAGTCCTGGGACTAGCGGGAGTCTTGTGCAGTTCTTC TRBJ2-1 TRBD2 few TRBV30
CASNLRQGANTQYF TGTGCCAGCAACCTGCGGCAGGGGGCAAATACGCAGTATTTT TRBJ2-3 TRBD1 once TRBV2
CASSLGGKGGANVLTF TGCGCCAGCAGCTTGGGAGGGAAAGGCGGGGCCAACGTCCTGACTTTC TRBJ2-6 - - TRBV5-1
CASSGSPLAGGIPFNQPQHF TGTGCCAGCAGTGGTTCGCCGCTGGCAGGGGGCATACCTTTCAATCAGCCCCAGCATTTT TRBJ1-5 TRBD1 - TRBV6-1
CASSQVGQGQNTEAFF TGCGCCAGCAGCCAAGTCGGGCAGGGACAGAACACTGAAGCTTTCTTT TRBJ1-1 - - TRBV4-3
CASSPGTSVIRGTQYF TGCGCCAGCAGCCCCGGGACTAGCGTTATAAGAGGGACCCAGTACTTC TRBJ2-5 TRBD2 - TRBV5-1
CASSLAGPTGTGSPLHF TGTGCCAGCAGTTTAGCCGGCCCCACAGGGACGGGTTCACCCCTCCACTTT TRBJ1-6 - few TRBV27
CAISPNGRLNTEAFF TGTGCCATCAGCCCGAACGGACGATTGAACACTGAAGCTTTCTTT TRBJ1-1 - - TRBV10-3
CASSPSLNRETQYF TGTGCCAGCAGTCCAAGTCTCAACAGGGAGACCCAGTACTTC TRBJ2-5 - - TRBV5-5
CASSRWTRDNEQFF TGTGCCAGCAGCCGTTGGACGAGAGACAATGAGCAGTTCTTC TRBJ2-1 - - TRBV11-1
CASSPSVGGYGYTF TGTGCCAGCAGCCCCTCGGTAGGTGGCTATGGCTACACCTTC TRBJ1-2 - - TRBV7-3
CASSRWAGASTDTQYF TGTGCCAGCAGCCGATGGGCAGGAGCTAGCACAGATACGCAGTATTTT TRBJ2-3 - - TRBV7-9
CASSVRLAGSETQYF TGTGCCAGCAGCGTCAGGCTAGCGGGGTCAGAGACCCAGTACTTC TRBJ2-5 TRBD2 few TRBV5-6
CASSQDFIPTDTQYF TGCGCCAGCAGCCAAGATTTCATCCCCACAGATACGCAGTATTTT TRBJ2-3 - - TRBV4-3
CASSYEGDPGTQYF TGTGCCAGCAGTTACGAGGGAGACCCAGGGACCCAGTACTTC TRBJ2-5 - - TRBV6-5
CASSSAGTLLGNTEAFF TGTGCCAGCAGTTCCGCCGGGACCTTGCTGGGGAACACTGAAGCTTTCTTT TRBJ1-1 - - TRBV11-2
CASSLDRLTDTQYF TGTGCCAGCAGCTTAGATAGACTCACAGATACGCAGTATTTT TRBJ2-3 - - TRBV7-9
CASNPRGRGKFSGEQYF TGTGCCAGCAACCCCCGGGGCAGGGGGAAGTTTTCTGGCGAGCAGTACTTC TRBJ2-7 TRBD1 - TRBV5-6
CASSLRQAGSNQPQHF TGTGCCAGCAGTCTAAGACAGGCAGGTAGCAATCAGCCCCAGCATTTT TRBJ1-5 - - TRBV2
CASSELFPNTGELFF TGTGCCAGCAGCGAATTGTTTCCGAACACCGGGGAGCTGTTTTTT TRBJ2-2 - - TRBV2
CASSDRGSAEQYF TGCGCCAGCAGTGACAGGGGATCGGCCGAGCAGTACTTC TRBJ2-7 - - TRBV10-1
CASSPTANEQFF TGTGCCAGCAGCCCTACAGCCAATGAGCAGTTCTTC TRBJ2-1 - - TRBV11-2
CASSIDRATGELFF TGTGCCAGTAGTATAGATCGGGCTACCGGGGAGCTGTTTTTT TRBJ2-2 - once TRBV19
CAWSVGQGGSDTQYF TGTGCCTGGAGTGTGGGACAGGGCGGTTCAGATACGCAGTATTTT TRBJ2-3 TRBD1 - TRBV30